The entry that follows covers one TCR beta chain sequence. Its antigen is not known. A much larger clone differs from this one at a single base, so this may be a read error. Likely a read error: the CDR3 ends without its conserved phenylalanine or tryptophan. This sample was included in a study of T cells in Graves' hyperthyroidism and ophthalmopathy. Researchers amplified the TCR beta CDR3 regions from RNA transcripts. During a first-round RT-PCR of the TCR CDR3, the HTBI primer set was used. One entry per CDR3 protein, called by TCRdb with MiXCR from the multiplex PCR reads. The sample includes some 370,000 distinct CDR3 sequences, about a sixth seen only once; the top ten take around a third. Patients between 18 and 65 years old had hyperthyroidism, newly diagnosed and lasting under 2 months. Overall study findings and caveats: A 13 V-J signature model discriminated ophthalmopathy versus stable hyperthyroidism.

V was pared by 0 bases and J by 2 bases, with 4 bases of the junction left unmatched. Germline CDR1 and CDR2: MDHEN and SYDVKM. The CDR3 is 16 residues long. This receptor was identified in a woman aged 25 to 39 with Graves' hyperthyroidism that later progressed to Graves' ophthalmopathy. The sequencing input was blood. The V gene is TRBV28, the J gene TRBJ1-5; TRBD1 agrees at 7 bases. The CDR3: CASSLWRTGRNQPQHS. The CDR3 DNA follows: TGTGCCAGCAGTTTATGGAGGACAGGACGCAATCAGCCCCAGCATTCT.